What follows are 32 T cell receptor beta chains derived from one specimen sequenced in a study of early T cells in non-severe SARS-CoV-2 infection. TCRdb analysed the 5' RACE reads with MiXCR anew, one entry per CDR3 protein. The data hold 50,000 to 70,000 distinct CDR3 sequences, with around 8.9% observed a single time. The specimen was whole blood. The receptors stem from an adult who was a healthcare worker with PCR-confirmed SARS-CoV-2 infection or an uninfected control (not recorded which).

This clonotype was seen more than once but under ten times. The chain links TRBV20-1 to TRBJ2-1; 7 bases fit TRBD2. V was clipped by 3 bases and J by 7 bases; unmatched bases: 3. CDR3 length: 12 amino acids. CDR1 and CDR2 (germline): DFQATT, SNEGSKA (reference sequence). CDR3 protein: CSASGRRNEQFF. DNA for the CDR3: TGCAGTGCTAGCGGGAGGAGGAATGAGCAGTTCTTC.

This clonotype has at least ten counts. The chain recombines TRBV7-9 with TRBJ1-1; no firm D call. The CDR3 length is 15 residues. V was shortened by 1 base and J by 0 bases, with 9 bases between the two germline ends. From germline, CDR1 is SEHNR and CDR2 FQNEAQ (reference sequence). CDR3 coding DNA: TGTGCCAGCAGCTTAGGGGGAGTACTGAACACTGAAGCTTTCTTT. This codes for CASSLGGVLNTEAFF.

The chain's CDR3 is CASSFSDKNTEAFF. The DNA for the CDR3 is TGTGCCAGCAGTTTTTCGGACAAGAACACTGAAGCTTTCTTT. The V call is TRBV2, the J call TRBJ1-1, with D tentatively TRBD1 (5 bases). Per the germline V gene, CDR1 is SNHLY and CDR2 is FYNNEI. The CDR3 extends over 14 amino acids. The germline V and J ends were trimmed by 5 bases and 1 base, with 11 bases remaining between them. Full variable domain (remainder filled in from reference TRBV2 and TRBJ1-1): EPEVTQTPSHQVTQMGQEVILRCVPISNHLYFYWYRQILGQKVEFLVSFYNNEISEKSEIFDDQFSVERPDGSNFTLKIRSTKLEDSAMYFCASSFSDKNTEAFFGQGTRLTVV.

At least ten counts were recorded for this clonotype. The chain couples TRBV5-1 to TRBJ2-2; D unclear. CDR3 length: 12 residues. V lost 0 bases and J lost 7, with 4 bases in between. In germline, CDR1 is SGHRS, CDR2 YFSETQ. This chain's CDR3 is CASSLDSGELFF. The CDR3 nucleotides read TGCGCCAGCAGCTTGGACAGCGGGGAGCTGTTTTTT.

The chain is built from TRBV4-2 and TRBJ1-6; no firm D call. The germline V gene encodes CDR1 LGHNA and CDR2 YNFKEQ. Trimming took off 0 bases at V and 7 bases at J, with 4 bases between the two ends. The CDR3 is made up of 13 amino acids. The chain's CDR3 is CASSQDWNSPLHF. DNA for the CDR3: TGTGCCAGCAGCCAAGACTGGAATTCACCCCTCCACTTT.

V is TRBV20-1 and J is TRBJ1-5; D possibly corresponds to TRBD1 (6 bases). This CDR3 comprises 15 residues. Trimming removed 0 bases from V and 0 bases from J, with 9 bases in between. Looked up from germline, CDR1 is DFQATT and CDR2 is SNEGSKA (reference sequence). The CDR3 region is CSARDRGISNQPQHF. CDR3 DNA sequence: TGCAGTGCTAGAGACAGGGGCATTAGCAATCAGCCCCAGCATTTT.

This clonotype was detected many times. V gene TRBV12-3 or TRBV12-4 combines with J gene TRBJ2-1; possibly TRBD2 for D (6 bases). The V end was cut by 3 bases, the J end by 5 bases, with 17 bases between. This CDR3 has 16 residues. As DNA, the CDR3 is TGTGCCAGCAGTTTCACCCGACTAGTTCAGGACAATGAGCAGTTCTTC. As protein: CASSFTRLVQDNEQFF.

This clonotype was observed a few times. The CDR3 loop reads CASSTPGGPTDTQYF. CDR3 DNA sequence: TGTGCCAGCAGTACTCCGGGAGGGCCAACAGATACGCAGTATTTT. The V call is TRBV6-2 or TRBV6-3, the J call TRBJ2-3, with 8 bases identical to TRBD2. Trimming cost V 5 bases and J 3 bases; bases outside gene matches: 7. CDR1 is MNHEY, CDR2 SVGEGT, per germline. This CDR3 has 15 residues.

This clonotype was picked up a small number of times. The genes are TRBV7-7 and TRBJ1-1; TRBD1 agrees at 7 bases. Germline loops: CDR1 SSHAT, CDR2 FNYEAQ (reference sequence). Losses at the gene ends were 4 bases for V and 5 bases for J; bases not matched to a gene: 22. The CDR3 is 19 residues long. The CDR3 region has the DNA TGTGCCAGCAGCTCTTCTTCCTTCACGACAGGGCCCTTAGTTACTGAAGCTTTCTTT. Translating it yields CASSSSSFTTGPLVTEAFF.

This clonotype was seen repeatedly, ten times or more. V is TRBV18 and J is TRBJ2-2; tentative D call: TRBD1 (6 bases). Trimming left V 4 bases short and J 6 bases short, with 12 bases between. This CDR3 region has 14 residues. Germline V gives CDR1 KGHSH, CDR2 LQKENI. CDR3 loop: CASSLKQGSGELFF. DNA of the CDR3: TGTGCCAGCTCACTAAAACAGGGATCCGGGGAGCTGTTTTTT. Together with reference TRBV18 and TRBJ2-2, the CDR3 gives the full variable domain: NAGVMQNPRHLVRRRGQEARLRCSPMKGHSHVYWYRQLPEEGLKFMVYLQKENIIDESGMPKERFSAEFPKEGPSILRIQQVVRGDSAAYFCASSLKQGSGELFFGEGSRLTVL.

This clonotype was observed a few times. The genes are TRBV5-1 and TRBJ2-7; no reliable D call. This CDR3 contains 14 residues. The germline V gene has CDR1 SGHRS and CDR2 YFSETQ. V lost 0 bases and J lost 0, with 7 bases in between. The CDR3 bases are TGCGCCAGCAGCTTGGTAACAGACTCCTACGAGCAGTACTTC. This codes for CASSLVTDSYEQYF.

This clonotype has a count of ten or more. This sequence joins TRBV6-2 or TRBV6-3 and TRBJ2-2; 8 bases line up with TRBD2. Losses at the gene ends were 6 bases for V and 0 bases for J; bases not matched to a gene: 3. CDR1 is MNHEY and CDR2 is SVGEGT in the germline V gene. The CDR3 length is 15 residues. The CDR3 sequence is CASRTGLANTGELFF. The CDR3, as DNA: TGTGCCAGCAGGACGGGACTAGCGAACACCGGGGAGCTGTTTTTT.

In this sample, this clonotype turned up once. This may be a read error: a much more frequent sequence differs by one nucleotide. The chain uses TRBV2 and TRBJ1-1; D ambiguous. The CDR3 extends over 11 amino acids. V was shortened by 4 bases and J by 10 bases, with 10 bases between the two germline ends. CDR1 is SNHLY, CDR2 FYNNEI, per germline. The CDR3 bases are TGTGCCAGCAGTGTCTGGGTAGTAGCTTTCTTT. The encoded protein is CASSVWVVAFF.

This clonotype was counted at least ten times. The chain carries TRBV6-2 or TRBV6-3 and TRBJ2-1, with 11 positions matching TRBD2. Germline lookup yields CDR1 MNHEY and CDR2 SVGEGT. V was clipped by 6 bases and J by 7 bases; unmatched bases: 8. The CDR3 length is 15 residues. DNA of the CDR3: TGTGCCAGCAGCCCACGACTAGCGGGATTGAATGAGCAGTTCTTC. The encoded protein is CASSPRLAGLNEQFF.

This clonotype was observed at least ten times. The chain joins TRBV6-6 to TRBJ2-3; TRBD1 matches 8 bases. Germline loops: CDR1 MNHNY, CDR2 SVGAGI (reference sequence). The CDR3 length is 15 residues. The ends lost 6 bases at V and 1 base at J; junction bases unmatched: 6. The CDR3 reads CASRTPDRGTDTQYF. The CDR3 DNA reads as TGTGCCAGCAGAACCCCGGACAGGGGCACAGATACGCAGTATTTT.

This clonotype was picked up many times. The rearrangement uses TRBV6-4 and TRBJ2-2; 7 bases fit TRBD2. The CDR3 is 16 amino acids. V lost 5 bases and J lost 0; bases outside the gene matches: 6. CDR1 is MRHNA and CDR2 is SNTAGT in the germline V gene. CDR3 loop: CASSRLAASNTGELFF. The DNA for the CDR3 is TGTGCCAGCAGTCGTCTAGCGGCCTCGAACACCGGGGAGCTGTTTTTT.

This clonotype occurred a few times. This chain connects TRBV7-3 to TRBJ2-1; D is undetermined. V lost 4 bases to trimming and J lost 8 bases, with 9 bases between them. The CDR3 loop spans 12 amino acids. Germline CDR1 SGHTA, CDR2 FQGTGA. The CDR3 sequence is CASSSDADEQFF. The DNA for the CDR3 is TGTGCCAGCAGCTCGGACGCCGATGAGCAGTTCTTC.

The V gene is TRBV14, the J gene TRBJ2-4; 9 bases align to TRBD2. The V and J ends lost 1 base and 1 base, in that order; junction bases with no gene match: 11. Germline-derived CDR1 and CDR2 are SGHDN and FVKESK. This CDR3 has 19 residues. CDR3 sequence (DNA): TGTGCCAGCAGCCAAGTGACAGCGGGAGGATTCGCGGCCAAAAACATTCAGTACTTC. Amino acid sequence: CASSQVTAGGFAAKNIQYF.

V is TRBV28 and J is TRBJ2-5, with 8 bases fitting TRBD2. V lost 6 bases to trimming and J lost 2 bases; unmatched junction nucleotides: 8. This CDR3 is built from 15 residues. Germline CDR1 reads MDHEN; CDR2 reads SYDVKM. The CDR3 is CASSSTGTRQETQYF. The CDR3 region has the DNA TGTGCCAGCAGCAGTACCGGGACTAGACAAGAGACCCAGTACTTC. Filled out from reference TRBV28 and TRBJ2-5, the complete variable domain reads DVKVTQSSRYLVKRTGEKVFLECVQDMDHENMFWYRQDPGLGLRLIYFSYDVKMKEKGDIPEGYSVSREKKERFSLILESASTNQTSMYLCASSSTGTRQETQYFGPGTRLLVL.

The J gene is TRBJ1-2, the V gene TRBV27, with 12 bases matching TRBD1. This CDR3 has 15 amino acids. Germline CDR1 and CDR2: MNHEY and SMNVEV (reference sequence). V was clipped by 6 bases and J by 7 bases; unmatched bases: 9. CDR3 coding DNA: TGTGCCAGCAGACCCTCGGGACAGGGGGCCTTTGGCTACACCTTC. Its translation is CASRPSGQGAFGYTF.

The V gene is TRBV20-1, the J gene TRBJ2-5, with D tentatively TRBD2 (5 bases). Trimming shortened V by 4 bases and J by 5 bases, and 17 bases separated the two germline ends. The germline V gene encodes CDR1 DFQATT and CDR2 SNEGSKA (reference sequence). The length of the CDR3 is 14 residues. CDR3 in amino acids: CSATTAVEAETQYF. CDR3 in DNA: TGCAGTGCTACCACAGCGGTGGAGGCCGAGACCCAGTACTTC.

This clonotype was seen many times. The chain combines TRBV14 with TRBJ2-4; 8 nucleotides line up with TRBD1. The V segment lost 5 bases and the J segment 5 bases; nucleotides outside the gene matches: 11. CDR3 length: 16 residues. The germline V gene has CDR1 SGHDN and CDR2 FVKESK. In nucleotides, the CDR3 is TGTGCCAGCAGCGCTAAACAGGGGGAGGTAGAAAACATTCAGTACTTC. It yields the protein CASSAKQGEVENIQYF. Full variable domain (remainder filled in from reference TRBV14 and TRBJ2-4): EAGVTQFPSHSVIEKGQTVTLRCDPISGHDNLYWYRRVMGKEIKFLLHFVKESKQDESGMPNNRFLAERTGGTYSTLKVQPAELEDSGVYFCASSAKQGEVENIQYFGAGTRLSVL.

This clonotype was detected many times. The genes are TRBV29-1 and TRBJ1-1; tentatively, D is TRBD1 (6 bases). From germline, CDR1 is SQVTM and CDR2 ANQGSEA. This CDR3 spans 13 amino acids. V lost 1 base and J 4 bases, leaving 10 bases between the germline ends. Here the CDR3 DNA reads TGCAGCGTTGAAGGCGGGGGCCGCACTGAAGCTTTCTTT. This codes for CSVEGGGRTEAFF.

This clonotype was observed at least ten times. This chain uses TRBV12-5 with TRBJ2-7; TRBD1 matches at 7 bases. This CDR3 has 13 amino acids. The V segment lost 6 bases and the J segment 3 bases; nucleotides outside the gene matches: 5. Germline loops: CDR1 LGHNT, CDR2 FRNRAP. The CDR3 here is CASGTGNNYEQYF. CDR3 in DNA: TGTGCTAGTGGGACAGGGAATAACTACGAGCAGTACTTC.

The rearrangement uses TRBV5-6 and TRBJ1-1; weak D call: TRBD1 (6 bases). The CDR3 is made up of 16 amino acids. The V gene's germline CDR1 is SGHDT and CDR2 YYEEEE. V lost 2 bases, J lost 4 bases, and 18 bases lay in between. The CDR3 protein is CASSFGPGEVGTEAFF. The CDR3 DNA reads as TGTGCCAGCAGCTTTGGTCCAGGGGAGGTCGGCACTGAAGCTTTCTTT.

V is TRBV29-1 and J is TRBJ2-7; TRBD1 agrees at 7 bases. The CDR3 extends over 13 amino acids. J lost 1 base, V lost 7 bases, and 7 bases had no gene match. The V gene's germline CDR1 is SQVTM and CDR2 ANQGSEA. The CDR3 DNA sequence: TGCAGCGCTGCAGGGGGAACATCCTACGAGCAGTACTTC. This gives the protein CSAAGGTSYEQYF.

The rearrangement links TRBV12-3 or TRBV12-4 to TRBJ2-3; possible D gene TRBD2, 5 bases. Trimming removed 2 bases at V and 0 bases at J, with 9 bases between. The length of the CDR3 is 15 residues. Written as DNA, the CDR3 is TGTGCCAGCAGTTTACGAGGGTTGAGCACAGATACGCAGTATTTT. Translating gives CASSLRGLSTDTQYF.

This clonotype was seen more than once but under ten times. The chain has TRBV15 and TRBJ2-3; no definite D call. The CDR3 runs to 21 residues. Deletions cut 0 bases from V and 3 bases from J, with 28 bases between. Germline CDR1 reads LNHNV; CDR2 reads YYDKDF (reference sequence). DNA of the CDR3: TGTGCCACCAGCAGAGATCCCCGACTGCCCTGGGCAGTAAAAACGACAGATACGCAGTATTTT. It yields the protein CATSRDPRLPWAVKTTDTQYF. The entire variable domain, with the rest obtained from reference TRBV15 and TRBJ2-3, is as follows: DAMVIQNPRYQVTQFGKPVTLSCSQTLNHNVMYWYQQKSSQAPKLLFHYYDKDFNNEADTPDNFQSRRPNTSFCFLDIRSPGLGDTAMYLCATSRDPRLPWAVKTTDTQYFGPGTRLTVL.

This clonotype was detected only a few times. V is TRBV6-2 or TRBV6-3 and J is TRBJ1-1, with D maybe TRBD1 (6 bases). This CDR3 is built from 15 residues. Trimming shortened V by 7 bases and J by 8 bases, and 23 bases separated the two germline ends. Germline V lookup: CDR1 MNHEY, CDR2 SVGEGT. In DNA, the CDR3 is TGTGCCAGCAACGACCTTTTGGGACACGGAATAGAAGCTTTCTTT. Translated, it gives CASNDLLGHGIEAFF.

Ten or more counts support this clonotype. The CDR3 region is CASSQDTNYGYTF. CDR3 DNA sequence: TGTGCCAGCAGCCAGGACACGAACTATGGCTACACCTTC. V usage is TRBV7-9 and J usage is TRBJ1-2; possible D gene TRBD1, 5 bases. Germline V gene data show CDR1 as SEHNR and CDR2 as FQNEAQ (reference sequence). Trimming removed 5 bases at V and 2 bases at J, with 9 bases between. This CDR3 contains 13 residues.

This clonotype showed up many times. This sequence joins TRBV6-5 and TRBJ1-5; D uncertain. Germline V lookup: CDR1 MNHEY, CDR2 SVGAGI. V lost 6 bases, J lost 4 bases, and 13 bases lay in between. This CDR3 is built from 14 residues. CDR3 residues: CASSLRAQNQPQHF. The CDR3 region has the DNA TGTGCCAGCAGCCTCCGGGCCCAGAATCAGCCCCAGCATTTT.

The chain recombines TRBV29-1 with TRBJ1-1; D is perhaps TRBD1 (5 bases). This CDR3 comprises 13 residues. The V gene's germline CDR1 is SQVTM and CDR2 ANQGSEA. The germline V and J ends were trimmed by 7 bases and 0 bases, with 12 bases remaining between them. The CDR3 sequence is CSAEGRMNTEAFF. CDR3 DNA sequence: TGCAGCGCCGAGGGGCGAATGAACACTGAAGCTTTCTTT.